The next 21 T cell receptor beta chains were all read from a single sample in a study of cytomegalovirus exposure and HLA in healthy donors. Primers for the PCR totalled 60 Vbeta and 13 Jbeta. The table came from immunoSEQ multiplex PCR; TCRdb's copy has only in-frame clones and leaves some out. The sample comprises approximately 100,000 clones, approximately 76% of which are singletons, and roughly 8% rests with the top ten. Material for sequencing was PBMCs. The receptor set was obtained from a man between 35 and 55 years old in good health and CMV-seronegative.

In this sample, this clone turned up a few times. The chain recombines TRBV6-5 with TRBJ1-1; the D gene is possibly TRBD1 (6 bases). CDR1 is MNHEY and CDR2 is SVGAGI in the germline V gene. The CDR3 runs to 14 residues. With 2 bases removed from V and 1 base from J, the gap between germline ends came to 8 bases. CDR3 DNA: TGTGCCAGCAGTTACGGACAGCCGAACACTGAAGCTTTCTTT. This translates into CASSYGQPNTEAFF.

This sequence joins TRBV5-6 and TRBJ2-1; 8 bases agree with TRBD1. Germline V gene lookup returns CDR1 SGHDT and CDR2 YYEEEE. CDR3 length: 15 residues. V lost 5 bases, J lost 2 bases, and 6 bases stayed unmatched. The CDR3 DNA is TGTGCCAGCAGACGATGGGACAGGACCTACAATGAGCAGTTCTTC. The encoded protein is CASRRWDRTYNEQFF.

V usage is TRBV5-1 and J usage is TRBJ2-6, with D perhaps TRBD1 (5 bases). Germline V gene data show CDR1 as SGHRS and CDR2 as YFSETQ. The V gene lost 3 bases and the J gene lost 1 base, with 23 bases spanning the gap. CDR3 length: 20 residues. The DNA for the CDR3 is TGCGCCAGCAGCTGGACCTTTTCAGGGCTTCACTCTTCTGGGGCCAACGTCCTGACTTTC. This codes for CASSWTFSGLHSSGANVLTF.

This chain joins TRBV4-3 and TRBJ1-6; tentatively, D is TRBD1 (5 bases). Trimming took 0 bases from V and 2 from J, leaving 17 bases between them. Germline CDR1 and CDR2: LGHNA and YSLEER. There are 19 residues in the CDR3. CDR3 region: CASSQDAGFQGAYNSPLHF. DNA for the CDR3: TGCGCCAGCAGCCAAGATGCGGGATTTCAAGGGGCCTATAATTCACCCCTCCACTTT.

Here the CDR3 DNA reads TGTGCCAGCCAATCACAGGGAGGGCAAGAGACCCAGTACTTC. Encoded protein: CASQSQGGQETQYF. V is TRBV2 and J is TRBJ2-5; the D gene is possibly TRBD2 (7 bases). Germline-derived CDR1 and CDR2 are SNHLY and FYNNEI. This CDR3 has 14 amino acids. V shed 8 bases and J shed 2 bases, with 15 bases lying between them. The full variable domain, its missing parts supplied by reference TRBV2 and TRBJ2-5, is EPEVTQTPSHQVTQMGQEVILRCVPISNHLYFYWYRQILGQKVEFLVSFYNNEISEKSEIFDDQFSVERPDGSNFTLKIRSTKLEDSAMYFCASQSQGGQETQYFGPGTRLLVL.

This clone was seen more than once but under ten times. V usage is TRBV11-2 and J usage is TRBJ2-5, with D maybe TRBD2 (6 bases). CDR1 is SGHAT, CDR2 FQNNGV, per germline. Trimming stripped 5 bases from V and 5 bases from J, with 21 bases between. The CDR3 is 16 amino acids. The CDR3 reads CASSDVGGARVETQYF. The CDR3 nucleotides are TGTGCCAGCAGCGACGTGGGCGGGGCGAGGGTCGAGACCCAGTACTTC.

The chain is built from TRBV7-9 and TRBJ2-7; D uncertain. The CDR3 length is 14 residues. Deletions cut 5 bases from V and 1 base from J, with 12 bases between. Germline CDR1 SEHNR, CDR2 FQNEAQ (reference sequence). The CDR3 reads CASSHPGWSYEQYF. In nucleotides, the CDR3 is TGTGCCAGCAGCCACCCGGGTTGGTCCTACGAGCAGTACTTC.

The chain carries TRBV7-2 and TRBJ2-1; TRBD2 matches 7 bases. J lost 4 bases, V lost 5 bases, and 8 bases had no gene match. Per germline, CDR1 SGHTA and CDR2 FQGNSA. The CDR3 is 15 residues long. CDR3 amino acids: CASSPRAGEYNEQFF. The DNA for the CDR3 is TGTGCCAGCAGCCCCCGGGCGGGGGAATACAATGAGCAGTTCTTC.

This clone is a singleton in its sample. The gene calls are TRBV7-9 and TRBJ2-7, with D perhaps matching TRBD1 (6 bases). There are 16 residues in the CDR3. CDR1 and CDR2 from the germline V gene are SEHNR and FQNEAQ (reference sequence). V gave up 4 bases and J gave up 0 bases, with 16 bases separating them. The CDR3 reads CASSSNRDTFSYEQYF. In DNA, the CDR3 is TGTGCCAGCAGCTCCAACCGGGACACCTTCTCCTACGAGCAGTACTTC.

In this sample, this clone turned up once. Here the CDR3 DNA reads TGTGCCAGCAGCCCACAGGGGCAAATGAACACTGAAGCTTTCTTT. Its protein product is CASSPQGQMNTEAFF. The V and J genes are TRBV9 and TRBJ1-1; 7 positions agree with TRBD1. This CDR3 spans 15 amino acids. Germline CDR1 and CDR2: SGDLS and YYNGEE. J lost 0 bases, V lost 4 bases, and 6 bases had no gene match.

V is TRBV4-1 and J is TRBJ1-5; TRBD1 agrees at 8 bases. V dropped 4 bases and J dropped 6; count of bases not matched to a gene: 14. The CDR3 loop spans 17 amino acids. Germline CDR1 and CDR2: MGHRA and YSYEKL. CDR3 protein: CASSRENRGQGTQPQHF. The CDR3 region has the DNA TGCGCCAGCAGCCGTGAAAATCGTGGACAGGGTACTCAGCCCCAGCATTTT.

This clone was counted a few times. V is TRBV6-5 and J is TRBJ2-2; tentative D call: TRBD2 (6 bases). The length of the CDR3 is 14 residues. The V end lost 6 bases, the J end lost 5 bases, and 13 bases lay between the germline ends. CDR1 is MNHEY and CDR2 is SVGAGI in the germline V gene. Written as DNA, the CDR3 is TGTGCCAGCAGAACTGGGACTTTTACCGGGGAGCTGTTTTTT. Translation gives CASRTGTFTGELFF.

This clone turned up a few times. V is TRBV7-8 and J is TRBJ1-2; TRBD1 might be the D (5 bases). Germline CDR1 is SGHVS and CDR2 is FQNEAQ. V was cut by 4 bases and J by 8 bases, with 14 bases left in between. This CDR3 region has 13 residues. The CDR3: CASSSSRVAGYTF. The CDR3 DNA reads as TGTGCCAGCAGCTCCTCCAGGGTGGCGGGCTACACCTTC.

J is TRBJ2-1 and V is TRBV18; 9 nucleotides line up with TRBD2. Germline V gene sequence: CDR1 KGHSH, CDR2 LQKENI. Trimming took 4 bases from V and 6 from J; bases not matched to a gene: 4. The CDR3 is 14 amino acids. The CDR3 loop reads CASSLGGGANEQFF. CDR3 DNA: TGTGCCAGCTCACTTGGCGGGGGGGCCAATGAGCAGTTCTTC. Drawing the rest from reference TRBV18 and TRBJ2-1, the complete variable domain is NAGVMQNPRHLVRRRGQEARLRCSPMKGHSHVYWYRQLPEEGLKFMVYLQKENIIDESGMPKERFSAEFPKEGPSILRIQQVVRGDSAAYFCASSLGGGANEQFFGPGTRLTVL.

The CDR3 region has the DNA TGTGCCAGCAGCGTAGCTACAGGGGGGCAAGAGACCCAGTACTTC. Encoded protein: CASSVATGGQETQYF. The chain recombines TRBV9 with TRBJ2-5; 8 nucleotides line up with TRBD1. J lost 2 bases, V lost 0 bases, and 3 bases had no gene match. The CDR3 extends over 15 amino acids. Germline lookup yields CDR1 SGDLS and CDR2 YYNGEE.

V gene TRBV28 combines with J gene TRBJ1-5; D ambiguous. CDR3 size: 13 residues. V lost 6 bases, J lost 0 bases, and 6 bases lay in between. Germline CDR1 reads MDHEN; CDR2 reads SYDVKM. CDR3 region: CASSPVSNQPQHF. The CDR3 region has the DNA TGTGCCAGCAGCCCTGTTAGCAATCAGCCCCAGCATTTT.

The chain is built from TRBV19 and TRBJ1-5, with a tentative D call TRBD1 (5 bases). Germline loops: CDR1 LNHDA, CDR2 SQIVND (reference sequence). The V and J ends lost 2 bases and 0 bases respectively, with 8 bases between them. This CDR3 contains 15 residues. CDR3 in DNA: TGTGCCAGTAGTATAACAGGCTTTAGCAATCAGCCCCAGCATTTT. This gives the protein CASSITGFSNQPQHF.

This chain connects TRBV6-4 to TRBJ2-3, with 8 bases fitting TRBD2. The CDR3 is 14 amino acids. Trimming at V came to 6 bases and at J to 5 bases, leaving 7 bases not matched to a gene. Germline loops: CDR1 MRHNA, CDR2 SNTAGT. The CDR3 reads CASSESGGRDTQYF. CDR3 in DNA: TGTGCCAGCAGCGAATCGGGGGGGAGAGATACGCAGTATTTT.

This clone was seen a handful of times. The V and J genes are TRBV18 and TRBJ1-1; D is undetermined. In germline, CDR1 is KGHSH, CDR2 LQKENI. With 3 bases removed from V and 5 bases from J, the gap between germline ends came to 16 bases. The CDR3 spans 15 residues. Here the CDR3 DNA reads TGTGCCAGCTCACCGACCATGGAGCGTGGGACTGAAGCTTTCTTT. This encodes CASSPTMERGTEAFF.

This chain uses TRBV19 with TRBJ1-5, with 7 bases lining up with TRBD1. The CDR3 has 16 residues. Germline values: CDR1 LNHDA, CDR2 SQIVND (reference sequence). The V gene end was trimmed by 7 bases and the J gene end by 4 bases; junction bases not matched to a gene: 13. In DNA form, the CDR3 reads TGTGCCAGTAAGGGACGGTCCAAGGGGGCAAATCAGCCCCAGCATTTT. Translated, it gives CASKGRSKGANQPQHF. The complete variable domain, with remaining parts taken from reference TRBV19 and TRBJ1-5, reads DGGITQSPKYLFRKEGQNVTLSCEQNLNHDAMYWYRQDPGQGLRLIYYSQIVNDFQKGDIAEGYSVSREKKESFPLTVTSAQKNPTAFYLCASKGRSKGANQPQHFGDGTRLSIL.

This clone appeared a few times. This chain links TRBV4-3 with TRBJ1-1; D might be TRBD1 (6 bases). CDR3 length: 14 amino acids. CDR1 is LGHNA, CDR2 YSLEER, per germline. Between the trimmed V and J ends, which lost 0 bases and 3 bases, there was a span of 8 bases. The CDR3 DNA sequence: TGCGCCAGCAGCCAAGAGAGGGGGTACACTGAAGCTTTCTTT. This gives the protein CASSQERGYTEAFF.